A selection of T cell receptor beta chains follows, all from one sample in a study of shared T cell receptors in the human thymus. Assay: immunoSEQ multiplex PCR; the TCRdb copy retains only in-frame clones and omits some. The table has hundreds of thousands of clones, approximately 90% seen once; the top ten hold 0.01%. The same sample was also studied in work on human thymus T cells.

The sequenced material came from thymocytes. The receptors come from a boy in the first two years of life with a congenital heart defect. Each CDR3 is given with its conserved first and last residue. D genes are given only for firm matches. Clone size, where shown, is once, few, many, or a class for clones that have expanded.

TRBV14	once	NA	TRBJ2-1	TGTGCCAGCAGTACCGGTCCCCTAGCCTCACCCTACCTACGCAATGAGCAGTTCTTC	CASSTGPLASPYLRNEQFF
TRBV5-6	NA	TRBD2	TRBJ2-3	TGTGCCAGCAATTTGGGCGGGAGGGCCGGGACAGATACGCAGTATTTT	CASNLGGRAGTDTQYF
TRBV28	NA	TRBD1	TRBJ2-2	TGTGCCAGCAGTTTTAAAGGACAGGGAGGCACCGGGGAGCTGTTTTTT	CASSFKGQGGTGELFF
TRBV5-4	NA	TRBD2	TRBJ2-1	TGTGCCAGCAAAGGTCTCGCGGGAGATTCTTACAATGAGCAGTTCTTC	CASKGLAGDSYNEQFF
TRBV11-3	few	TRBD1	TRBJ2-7	TGTGCCAGCAGCCAAGGACAGGTGAGCTCCTACGAGCAGTACTTC	CASSQGQVSSYEQYF
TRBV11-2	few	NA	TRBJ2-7	TGTGCCAGCAGGGACTATCCCTACGAGCAGTACTTC	CASRDYPYEQYF
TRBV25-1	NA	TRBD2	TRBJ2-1	TGTGCCAGCAGTGGGCACGGGCTAGCGGGGTACAATGAGCAGTTCTTC	CASSGHGLAGYNEQFF
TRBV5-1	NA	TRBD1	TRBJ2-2	TGCGCCAGCAGCCCCGGACAGGGGGCCTACGGTAGCACCGGGGAGCTGTTTTTT	CASSPGQGAYGSTGELFF
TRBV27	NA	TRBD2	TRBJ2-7	TGTGCCAGCAGCGGCGGGAGGCGGGGGGAGCAGTACTTC	CASSGGRRGEQYF
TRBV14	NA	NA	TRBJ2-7	TGTGCCAGCAGCCAGGACGACCAGGGGTACTACGAGCAGTACTTC	CASSQDDQGYYEQYF
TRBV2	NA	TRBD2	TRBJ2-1	TGTGCCAGCAATTGGGGGGGTGAGCAGTTCTTC	CASNWGGEQFF
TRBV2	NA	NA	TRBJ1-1	TGTGCCAGCAGGACTACAGGGCGCGCTTTCTTT	CASRTTGRAFF
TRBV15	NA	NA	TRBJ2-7	TGTGCCACCAGCAGAGATCATGCCCTCCCCGCGGGGCCCCTACGGCAGTACTTC	CATSRDHALPAGPLRQYF
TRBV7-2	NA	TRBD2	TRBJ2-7	TGTGCCAGCAGCTTAGTAACCCCCGGACTAGCGGGTAGGGAGCAGTACTTC	CASSLVTPGLAGREQYF
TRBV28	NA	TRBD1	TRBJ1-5	TGTGCCAGCATCAAGACAGGGACTAATCAGCCCCAGCATTTT	CASIKTGTNQPQHF
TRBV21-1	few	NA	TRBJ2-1	TGTGCCAGCCCCCAGTGGCATGAGCAGTTCTTC	CASPQWHEQFF
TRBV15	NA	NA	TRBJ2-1	TGTGCCACCAGCAGAGCTGCTAGAGGCTACAATGAGCAGTTCTTC	CATSRAARGYNEQFF
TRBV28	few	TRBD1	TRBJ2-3	TGTGCCAGCAGTACACAGGGGTCGGGTACGCAGTATTTT	CASSTQGSGTQYF
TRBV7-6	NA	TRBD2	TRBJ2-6	TGTGCCAGCAGCTCAGACCGCGGGAGGGCCTTCCCCTCTGGGGCCAACGTCCTGACTTTC	CASSSDRGRAFPSGANVLTF
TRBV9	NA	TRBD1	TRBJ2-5	TGTGCCAGCAGCCCTTCCAGCCCTCACAGGGGGGAGACCCAGTACTTC	CASSPSSPHRGETQYF
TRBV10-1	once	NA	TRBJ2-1	TGCGCCAGCAGTGAGAAAGACAGCCAGAATGAGCAGTTCTTC	CASSEKDSQNEQFF
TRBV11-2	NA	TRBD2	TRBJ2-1	TGTGCCAGCAGCTTGATACCCGGGACTAGCGGGAGGGGTGAGCAGTTCTTC	CASSLIPGTSGRGEQFF
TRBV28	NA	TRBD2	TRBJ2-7	TGTGCCAGCAGTTTAGCGTATTTCGGCGGGGGAAACCTGATCCCCCTCTACGAGCAGTACTTC	CASSLAYFGGGNLIPLYEQYF
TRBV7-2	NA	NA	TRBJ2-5	TGTGCCAGCTGCAGGCAAAGGCGAGAGACCCAGTACTTC	CASCRQRRETQYF
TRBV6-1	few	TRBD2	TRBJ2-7	TGTGCCAGCAGTGGGAAACAGCGGGAGTCACGGGCCTACGAGCAGTACTTC	CASSGKQRESRAYEQYF
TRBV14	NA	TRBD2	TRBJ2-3	TGTGCCAGCAGCCCTCGCCTAGCGGGCACCACAGATACGCAGTATTTT	CASSPRLAGTTDTQYF
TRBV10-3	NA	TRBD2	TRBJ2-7	TGTGCCATCAATCCGATAGCGGGAGGCCCCCCTTACGAGCAGTACTTC	CAINPIAGGPPYEQYF
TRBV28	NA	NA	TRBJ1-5	TGTGCCAGCAGTTCCGGCGAGGGTGGCAATCAGCCCCAGCATTTT	CASSSGEGGNQPQHF